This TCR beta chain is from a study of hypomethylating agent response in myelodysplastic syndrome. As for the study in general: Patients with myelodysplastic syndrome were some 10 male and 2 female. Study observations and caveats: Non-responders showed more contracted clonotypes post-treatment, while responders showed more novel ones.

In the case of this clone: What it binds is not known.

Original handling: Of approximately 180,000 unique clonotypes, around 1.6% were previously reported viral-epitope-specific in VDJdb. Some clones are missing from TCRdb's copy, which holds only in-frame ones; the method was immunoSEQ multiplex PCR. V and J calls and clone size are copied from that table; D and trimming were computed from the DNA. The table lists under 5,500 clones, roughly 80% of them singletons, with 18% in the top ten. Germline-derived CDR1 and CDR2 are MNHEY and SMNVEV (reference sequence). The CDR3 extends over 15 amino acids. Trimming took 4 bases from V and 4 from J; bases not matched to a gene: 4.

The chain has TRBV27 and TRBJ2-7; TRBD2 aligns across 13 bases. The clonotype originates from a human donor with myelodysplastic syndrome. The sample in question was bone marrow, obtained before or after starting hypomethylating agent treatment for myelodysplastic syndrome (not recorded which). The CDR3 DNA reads TGTGCCAGCAGTTCCCGACTAGCGGGAGGTTACGAGCAGTACTTC. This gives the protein CASSSRLAGGYEQYF.